This T cell receptor beta chain was sequenced for a study of blood T cell repertoires in COVID-19. Study summary: Samples representing acute and convalescent COVID-19 were sourced from the United States, Italy and Spain. Sample material is recorded as cDNA or gDNA derived from T cells, B-cell-depleted T cells, or PBMCs.

This clone was counted a few times. The sample carries other DNA sequences with the same CDR3. Source study methods: The authors estimated nucleated cell counts from reference gene primer amplification. Generated by immunoSEQ multiplex PCR, the TCRdb table keeps only in-frame clones and is missing some. The V and J calls and the clone size are those of that table, but D and trimming were determined from the DNA. The table shows roughly 80,000 clones, with over 70% occurring only once. The germline gives CDR1 SGHRS, CDR2 YFSETQ. The CDR3 consists of 15 residues. After removal of 4 bases from V and 2 bases from J, the junction contained 4 bases not matched to a gene.

The chain uses TRBV5-1 and TRBJ2-2, with 8 bases that match TRBD1. Sequencing was performed on peripheral blood. The receptor comes from a man aged 50-60 years with acute or convalescent COVID-19. The DNA for the CDR3 is TGCGCCAGCAGCCCAGGACAGGGAAACACCGGGGAGCTGTTTTTT. It codes for CASSPGQGNTGELFF.